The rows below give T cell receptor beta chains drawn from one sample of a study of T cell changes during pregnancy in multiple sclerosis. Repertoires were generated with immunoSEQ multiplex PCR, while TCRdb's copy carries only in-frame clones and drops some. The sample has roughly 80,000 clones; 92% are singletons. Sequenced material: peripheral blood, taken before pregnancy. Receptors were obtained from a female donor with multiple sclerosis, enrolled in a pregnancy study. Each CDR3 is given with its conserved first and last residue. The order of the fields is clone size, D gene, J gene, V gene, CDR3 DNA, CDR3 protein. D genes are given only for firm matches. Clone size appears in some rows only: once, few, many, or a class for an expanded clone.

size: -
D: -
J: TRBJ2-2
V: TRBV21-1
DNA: TGTGCCAGCAGCAAAAGACAGGGGGCCGGGGAGCTGTTTTTT
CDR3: CASSKRQGAGELFF

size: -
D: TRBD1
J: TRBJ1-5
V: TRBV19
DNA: TGTGCCAGTAACGACAGGGTGGACCAGCCCCAGCATTTT
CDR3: CASNDRVDQPQHF

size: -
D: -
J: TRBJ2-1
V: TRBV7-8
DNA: TGTGCCAGCAGGGACGGGGTAGCCCACTCCTACAATGAGCAGTTCTTC
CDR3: CASRDGVAHSYNEQFF

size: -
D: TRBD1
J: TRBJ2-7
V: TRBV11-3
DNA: TGTGCCAGCAGCTTAGGGACAGGGGGCCCCGAGCAGTACTTC
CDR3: CASSLGTGGPEQYF

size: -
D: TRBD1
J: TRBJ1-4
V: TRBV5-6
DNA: TGTGCCAGCAGGAGGACAGGGGATAATGAAAAACTGTTTTTT
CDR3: CASRRTGDNEKLFF

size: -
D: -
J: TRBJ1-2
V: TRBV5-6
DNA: TGTGCCAGCAGCTTGGGTTCCAGGGATCGGAATGGCTACACCTTC
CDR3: CASSLGSRDRNGYTF

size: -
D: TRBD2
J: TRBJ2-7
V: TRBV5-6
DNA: TGTGCCAGCAGCCTAGGACTAGTCCACTACGAGCAGTACTTC
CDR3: CASSLGLVHYEQYF

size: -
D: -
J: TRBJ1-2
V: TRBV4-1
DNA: TGCGCCAGCAGCCCCTCGGGGGAACTCTATGGCTACACCTTC
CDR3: CASSPSGELYGYTF

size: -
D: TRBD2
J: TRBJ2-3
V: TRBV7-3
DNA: TGTGCCAGCAGCAACGGACTAGCGGGACTTACAGATACGCAGTATTTT
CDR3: CASSNGLAGLTDTQYF

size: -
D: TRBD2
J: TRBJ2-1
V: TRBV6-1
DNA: TGTGCCAGCAGTGAAAGGAGGCGGACTAGCGGGGGCCAGGGGTCCTACAATGAGCAGTTCTTC
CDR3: CASSERRRTSGGQGSYNEQFF

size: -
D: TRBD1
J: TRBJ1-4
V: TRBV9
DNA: TGTGCCAGCAGCTTAGGACAGGGGAATGAAAAACTGTTTTTT
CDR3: CASSLGQGNEKLFF

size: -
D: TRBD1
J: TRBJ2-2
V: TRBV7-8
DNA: TGTGCCAGCAGCTTACTTGCCAGGGGGCGAACCGGGGAGCTGTTTTTT
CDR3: CASSLLARGRTGELFF

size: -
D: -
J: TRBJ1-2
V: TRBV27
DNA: TGTGCCAGCAGTTTACTGGCAGGGAGGAACTATGGCTACACCTTC
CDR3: CASSLLAGRNYGYTF

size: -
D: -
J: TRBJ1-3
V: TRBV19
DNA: TGTGCCAGTAGTTATGGTAATGGCAACACCATATATTTT
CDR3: CASSYGNGNTIYF

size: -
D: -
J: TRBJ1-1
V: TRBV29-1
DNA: TGCAGCGTTGGTCGGAGGGATAGTCCGACGGAGGCTTTCTTT
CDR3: CSVGRRDSPTEAFF

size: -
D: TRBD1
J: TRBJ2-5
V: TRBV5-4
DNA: TGTGCCAGCAGCTTGGGACAGGGGAACCAAGAGACCCAGTACTTC
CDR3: CASSLGQGNQETQYF

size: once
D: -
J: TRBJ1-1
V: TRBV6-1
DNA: TGTGCCAGCAGTTATATTACTGAAGCTTTCTTT
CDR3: CASSYITEAFF

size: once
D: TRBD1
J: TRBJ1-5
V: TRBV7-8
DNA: TGTGCCAGCAGCTCGGGGACAGGGGGGTTCAATCAGCCCCAGCATTTT
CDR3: CASSSGTGGFNQPQHF

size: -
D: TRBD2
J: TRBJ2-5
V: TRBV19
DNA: TGTGCCAGTATGGGAGGGAGGGGCAGGGAGACCCAGTACTTC
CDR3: CASMGGRGRETQYF

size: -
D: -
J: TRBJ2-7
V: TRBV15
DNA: TGTGCCACCAGCAGACTGGTTGGACAGTCTTACGAGCAGTACTTC
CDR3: CATSRLVGQSYEQYF

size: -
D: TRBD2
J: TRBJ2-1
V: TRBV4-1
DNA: TGCGCCAGCACCCCCACCCCTAGCGGGGGGGACAATGAGCAGTTCTTC
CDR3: CASTPTPSGGDNEQFF

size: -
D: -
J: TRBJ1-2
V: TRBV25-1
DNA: TGTGCCAGCAGCCCGGAGGGGAATGGCTACACCTTC
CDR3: CASSPEGNGYTF

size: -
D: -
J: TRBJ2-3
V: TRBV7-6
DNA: TGTGCCAGCAGCTTATCAGGGACAAGCACAGATACGCAGTATTTT
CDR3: CASSLSGTSTDTQYF

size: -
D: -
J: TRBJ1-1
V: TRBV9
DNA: TGTGCCAGCAGCGTAGATTCAGGGATCAGGGCTGAAGCTTTCTTT
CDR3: CASSVDSGIRAEAFF

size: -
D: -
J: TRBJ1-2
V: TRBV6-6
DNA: TGTGCCAGCACCTCCTCGTCAGGCTCTGGCTACACCTTC
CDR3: CASTSSSGSGYTF

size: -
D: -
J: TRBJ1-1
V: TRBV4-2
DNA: TGTGCCAGCAGCCAAGATCGGGGTTCTGAAGCTTTCTTT
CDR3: CASSQDRGSEAFF

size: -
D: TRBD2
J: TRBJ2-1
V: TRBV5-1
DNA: TGCGCCAGCTGTCTAGCGGGGGGGAGGTACAATGAGCAGTTCTTC
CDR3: CASCLAGGRYNEQFF

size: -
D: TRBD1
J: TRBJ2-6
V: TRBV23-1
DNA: TGCGCCAGCAGTCTTGGACAGGGCCTCTCTGGGGCCAACGTCCTGACTTTC
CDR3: CASSLGQGLSGANVLTF

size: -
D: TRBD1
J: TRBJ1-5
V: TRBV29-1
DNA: TGCAGCGTCGGACAGGGGAACCAGCCCCAGCATTTT
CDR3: CSVGQGNQPQHF

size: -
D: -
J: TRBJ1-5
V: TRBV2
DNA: TGTGCCAGCAGTTACCAAGGGGTTCAGCCCCAGCATTTT
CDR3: CASSYQGVQPQHF

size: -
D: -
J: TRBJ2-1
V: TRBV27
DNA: TGTGCCAGCAAGGAGGACTCCTCTTACAATGAGCAGTTCTTC
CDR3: CASKEDSSYNEQFF

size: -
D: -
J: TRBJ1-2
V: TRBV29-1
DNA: TGCAGCACTGGGCTGGGGGCCTCTAACTATGGCTACACCTTC
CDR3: CSTGLGASNYGYTF

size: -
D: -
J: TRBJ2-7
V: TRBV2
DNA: TGTGCCAGCAATCTGGGGACAAACGAGCAGTACTTC
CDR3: CASNLGTNEQYF

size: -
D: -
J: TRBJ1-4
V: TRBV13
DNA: TGTGCCAGCACCTCAAGGGAGATTAATGAAAAACTGTTTTTT
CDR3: CASTSREINEKLFF

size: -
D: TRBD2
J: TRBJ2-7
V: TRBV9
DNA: TGTGCCAGCAGCGCTGGGACTAGCGGCGTCTACGAGCAGTACTTC
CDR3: CASSAGTSGVYEQYF

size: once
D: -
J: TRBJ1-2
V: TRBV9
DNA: TGTGCCAGCAGCGTAGGAGACAGCAACTATGGCTACACCTTC
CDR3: CASSVGDSNYGYTF

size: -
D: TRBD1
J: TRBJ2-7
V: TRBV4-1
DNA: TGCGCCAGCAGCCAAGTTACAGGGGACTACGAGCAGTACTTC
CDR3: CASSQVTGDYEQYF

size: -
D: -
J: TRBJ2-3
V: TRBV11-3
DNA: TGTGCCAGCAGCCCACAATCAGATACGCAGTATTTT
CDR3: CASSPQSDTQYF

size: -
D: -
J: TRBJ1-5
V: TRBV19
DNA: TGTGCCAGTAGCCTGTCCGGGTATAGCAATCAGCCCCAGCATTTT
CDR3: CASSLSGYSNQPQHF

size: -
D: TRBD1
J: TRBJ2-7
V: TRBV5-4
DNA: TGTGCCAGCAGCTTGGCCGGGACAGTCTCCTACGAGCAGTACTTC
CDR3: CASSLAGTVSYEQYF

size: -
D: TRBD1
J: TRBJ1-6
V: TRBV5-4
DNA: TGTGCCAGCAGCTCATACAGGGGGCCTAATTCACCCCTCCACTTT
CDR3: CASSSYRGPNSPLHF

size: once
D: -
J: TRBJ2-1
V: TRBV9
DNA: TGTGCCAGCAGCGCAAACCCCTCGGGGTTCTCCTACAATGAGCAGTTCTTC
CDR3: CASSANPSGFSYNEQFF

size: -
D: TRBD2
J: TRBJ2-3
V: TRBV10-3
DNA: TGTGCCATCAGCCGACTAGCGGGGGCTGATACGCAGTATTTT
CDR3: CAISRLAGADTQYF

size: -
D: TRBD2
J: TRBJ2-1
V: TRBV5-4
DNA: TGTGCCAGCAGCTCAAGCGGGGGGGAGCAGTTCTTC
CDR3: CASSSSGGEQFF

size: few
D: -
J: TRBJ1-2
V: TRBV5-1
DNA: TGCGCCAGCAGCTTGACAGGTTCAAATGGCTACACCTTC
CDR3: CASSLTGSNGYTF

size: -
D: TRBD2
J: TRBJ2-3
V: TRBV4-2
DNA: TGTGCCAGCAGCCAAGAACAAGGCGGGGGGGCCACAGATACGCAGTATTTT
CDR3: CASSQEQGGGATDTQYF

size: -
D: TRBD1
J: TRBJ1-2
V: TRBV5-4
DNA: TGTGCCAGCAGCTTTTCGGGGGGTCAGGGGGCGTCTGGCTACACCTTC
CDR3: CASSFSGGQGASGYTF

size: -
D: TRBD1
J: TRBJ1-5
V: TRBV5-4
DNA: TGTGCCAGCAGCCTACAGGGGGGAAATCAGCCCCAGCATTTT
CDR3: CASSLQGGNQPQHF

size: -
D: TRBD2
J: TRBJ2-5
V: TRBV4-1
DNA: TGCGCCAGCAGCCAAGTACCTTCGCGGGGGGGGGAGACCCAGTACTTC
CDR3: CASSQVPSRGGETQYF

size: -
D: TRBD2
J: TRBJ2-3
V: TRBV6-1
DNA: TGTGCCAGCAGTGGGGTCGGACTAGCTGGGGTCGACGATACGCAGTATTTT
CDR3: CASSGVGLAGVDDTQYF

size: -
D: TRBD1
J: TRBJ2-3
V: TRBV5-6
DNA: TGTGCCAGCAGCCCAATTTTTATAGGGGGCGCGACAGATACGCAGTATTTT
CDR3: CASSPIFIGGATDTQYF

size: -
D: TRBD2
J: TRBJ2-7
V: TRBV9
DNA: TGTGCCAGCAGCGTAGGTAGCGGGGGGAACTACGAGCAGTACTTC
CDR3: CASSVGSGGNYEQYF